The present entry profiles one T cell receptor (beta chain) with its context. Study processing details: Estimated nucleated cell counts came from reference gene primer amplification. Here immunoSEQ multiplex PCR was the method, and the copy in TCRdb shows in-frame clones only, minus some. The V and J calls and clone size were taken over from that table, and D and trimming were inferred from the DNA. This table holds under 85,000 clones, about 82% found once. The data originate from a study of blood T cell repertoires in COVID-19. Unmatched junction bases numbered 4, after V lost 1 base and J lost 4 bases. From germline, CDR1 is LGHDT and CDR2 YNNKEL (reference sequence). The CDR3 covers 14 residues.

Material for sequencing was peripheral blood. V gene TRBV3-1 (or the pseudogene TRBV3-2) combines with J gene TRBJ2-7; 7 bases agree with TRBD1. The source of this sequence is a human donor in a cohort sampled during active COVID-19. CDR3 loop: CASSQAGRGYEQYF. DNA for the CDR3: TGTGCCAGCAGCCAAGCAGGCAGGGGGTACGAGCAGTACTTC.